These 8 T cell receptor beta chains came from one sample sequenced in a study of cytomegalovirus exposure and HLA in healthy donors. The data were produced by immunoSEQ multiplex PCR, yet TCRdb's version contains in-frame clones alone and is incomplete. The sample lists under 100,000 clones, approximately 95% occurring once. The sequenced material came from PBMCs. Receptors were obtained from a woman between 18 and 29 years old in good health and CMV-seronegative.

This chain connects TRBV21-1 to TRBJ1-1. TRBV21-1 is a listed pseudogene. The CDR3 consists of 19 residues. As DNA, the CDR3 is TGTGCCAGCAGCGAGGAGGGGCGGGAGGGAACATCGGTGAACACTGAAGCTTTCTTT. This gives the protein CASSEEGREGTSVNTEAFF.

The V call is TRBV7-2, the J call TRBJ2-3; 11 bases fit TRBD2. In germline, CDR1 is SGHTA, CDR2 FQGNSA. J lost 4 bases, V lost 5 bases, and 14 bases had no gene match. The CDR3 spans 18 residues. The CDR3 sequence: CASSTRGASGGPPDTQYF. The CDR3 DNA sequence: TGTGCCAGCAGCACAAGGGGAGCTAGCGGGGGGCCCCCAGATACGCAGTATTTT.

In DNA form, the CDR3 reads TGTGCCAGCAAACTCGGTAGCACAGATACGCAGTATTTT. Its translation: CASKLGSTDTQYF. The J gene is TRBJ2-3, the V gene TRBV6-5; D unclear. The ends were cut back, 7 bases at V and 0 bases at J, with 8 bases in the middle. Germline loops: CDR1 MNHEY, CDR2 SVGAGI. This CDR3 contains 13 residues.

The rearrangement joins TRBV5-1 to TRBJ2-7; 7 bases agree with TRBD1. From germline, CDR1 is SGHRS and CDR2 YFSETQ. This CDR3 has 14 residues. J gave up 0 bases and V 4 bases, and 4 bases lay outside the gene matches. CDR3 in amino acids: CASSRGQDSYEQYF. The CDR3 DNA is TGCGCCAGCAGCCGAGGACAGGACTCCTACGAGCAGTACTTC.

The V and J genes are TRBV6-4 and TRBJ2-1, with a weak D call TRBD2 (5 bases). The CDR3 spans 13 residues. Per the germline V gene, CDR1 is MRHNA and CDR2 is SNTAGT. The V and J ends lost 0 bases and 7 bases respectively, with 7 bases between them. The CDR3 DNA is TGTGCCAGCAGTGACTCCGAGGGTAATGAGCAGTTCTTC. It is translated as CASSDSEGNEQFF.

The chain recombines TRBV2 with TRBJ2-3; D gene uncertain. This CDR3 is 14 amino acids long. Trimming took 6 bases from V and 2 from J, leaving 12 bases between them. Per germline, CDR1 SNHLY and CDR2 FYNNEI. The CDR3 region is CASSLLPPTDTQYF. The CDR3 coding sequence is TGTGCCAGCAGCCTTCTACCTCCCACAGATACGCAGTATTTT.

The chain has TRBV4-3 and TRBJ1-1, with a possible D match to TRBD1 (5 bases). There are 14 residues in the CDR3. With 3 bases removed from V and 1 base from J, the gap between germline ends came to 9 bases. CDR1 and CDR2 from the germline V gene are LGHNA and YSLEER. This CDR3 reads CASSHSGGNTEAFF. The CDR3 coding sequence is TGCGCCAGCAGCCACTCCGGGGGGAACACTGAAGCTTTCTTT.

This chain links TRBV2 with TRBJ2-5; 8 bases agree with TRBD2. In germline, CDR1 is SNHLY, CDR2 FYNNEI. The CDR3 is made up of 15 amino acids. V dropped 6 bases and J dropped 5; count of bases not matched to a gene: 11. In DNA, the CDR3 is TGTGCCAGCAGGGGAAGCGGGAGCTACTCCGAGACCCAGTACTTC. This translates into CASRGSGSYSETQYF.